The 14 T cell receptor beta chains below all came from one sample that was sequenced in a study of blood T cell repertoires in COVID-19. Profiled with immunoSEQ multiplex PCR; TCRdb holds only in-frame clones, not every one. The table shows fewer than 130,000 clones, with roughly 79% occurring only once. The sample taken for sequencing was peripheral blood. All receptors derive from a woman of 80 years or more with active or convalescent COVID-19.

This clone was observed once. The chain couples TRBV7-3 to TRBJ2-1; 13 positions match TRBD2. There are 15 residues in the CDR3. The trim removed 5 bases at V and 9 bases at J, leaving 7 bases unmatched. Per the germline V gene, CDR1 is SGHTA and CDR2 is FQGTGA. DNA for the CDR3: TGTGCCAGCAGCCTCGGACTAGCGGGAGCGGGTGAGCAGTTCTTC. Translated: CASSLGLAGAGEQFF.

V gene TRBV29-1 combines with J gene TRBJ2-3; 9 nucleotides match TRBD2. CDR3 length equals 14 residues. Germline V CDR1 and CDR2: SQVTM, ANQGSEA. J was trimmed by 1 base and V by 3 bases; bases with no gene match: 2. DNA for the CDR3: TGCAGCGTTGAGGCGGGAGGGCGCACAGATACGCAGTATTTT. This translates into CSVEAGGRTDTQYF.

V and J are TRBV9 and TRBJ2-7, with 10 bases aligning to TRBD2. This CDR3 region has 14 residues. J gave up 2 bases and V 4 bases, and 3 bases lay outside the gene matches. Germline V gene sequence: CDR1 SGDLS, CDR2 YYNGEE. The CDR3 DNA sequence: TGTGCCAGCAGCCGACTAGCGGGTACCTACGAGCAGTACTTC. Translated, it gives CASSRLAGTYEQYF.

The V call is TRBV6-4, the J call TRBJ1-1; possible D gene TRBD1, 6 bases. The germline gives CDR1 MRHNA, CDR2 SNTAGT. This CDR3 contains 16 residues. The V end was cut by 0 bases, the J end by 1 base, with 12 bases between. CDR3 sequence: CASSDSDGTPNTEAFF. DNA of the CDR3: TGTGCCAGCAGTGACTCTGACGGGACACCGAACACTGAAGCTTTCTTT.

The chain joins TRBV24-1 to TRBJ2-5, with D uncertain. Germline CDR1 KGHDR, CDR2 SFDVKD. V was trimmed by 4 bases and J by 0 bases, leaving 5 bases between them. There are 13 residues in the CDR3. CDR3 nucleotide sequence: TGTGCCACCAGTGACCCGTACCAAGAGACCCAGTACTTC. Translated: CATSDPYQETQYF.

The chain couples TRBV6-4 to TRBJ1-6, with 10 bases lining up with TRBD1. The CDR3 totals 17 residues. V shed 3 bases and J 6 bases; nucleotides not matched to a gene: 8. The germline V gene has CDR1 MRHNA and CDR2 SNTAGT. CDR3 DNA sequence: TGTGCCAGCAGTGAGTCCCGACAGGGGGCCTTTAATTCACCCCTCCACTTT. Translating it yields CASSESRQGAFNSPLHF.

CDR3 nucleotide sequence: TGCGCCAGTACAAAAAACAGCGGGAGGGTTGGGGAGACCCAGTACTTC. This sequence encodes CASTKNSGRVGETQYF. The chain is built from TRBV5-1 and TRBJ2-5; 10 nucleotides match TRBD2. V lost 8 bases, J lost 5 bases, and 15 bases stayed unmatched. Germline V gene lookup returns CDR1 SGHRS and CDR2 YFSETQ. The length of the CDR3 is 16 residues.

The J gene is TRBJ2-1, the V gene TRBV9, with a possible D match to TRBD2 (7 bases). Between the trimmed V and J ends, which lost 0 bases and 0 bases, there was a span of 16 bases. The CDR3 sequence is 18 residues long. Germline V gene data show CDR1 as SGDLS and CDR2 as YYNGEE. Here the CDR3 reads CASSVVGGGFSSYNEQFF. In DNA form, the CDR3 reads TGTGCCAGCAGCGTAGTGGGAGGGGGTTTCAGCTCCTACAATGAGCAGTTCTTC.

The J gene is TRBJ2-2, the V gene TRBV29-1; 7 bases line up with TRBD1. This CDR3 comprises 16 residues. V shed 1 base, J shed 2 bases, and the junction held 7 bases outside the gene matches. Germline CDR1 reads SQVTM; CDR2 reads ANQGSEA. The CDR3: CSVEVGRQGNTGELFF. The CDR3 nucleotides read TGCAGCGTTGAAGTAGGGAGACAGGGAAACACCGGGGAGCTGTTTTTT.

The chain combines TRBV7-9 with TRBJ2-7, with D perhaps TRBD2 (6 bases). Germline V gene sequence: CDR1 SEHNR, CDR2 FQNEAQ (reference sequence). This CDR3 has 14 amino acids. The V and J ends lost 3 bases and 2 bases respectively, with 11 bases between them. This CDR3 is CASSFDRGTYEQYF. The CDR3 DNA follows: TGTGCCAGCAGCTTCGACCGCGGGACCTACGAGCAGTACTTC. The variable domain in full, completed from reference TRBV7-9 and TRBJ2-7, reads DTGVSQNPRHKITKRGQNVTFRCDPISEHNRLYWYRQTLGQGPEFLTYFQNEAQLEKSRLLSDRFSAERPKGSFSTLEIQRTEQGDSAMYLCASSFDRGTYEQYFGPGTRLTVT.

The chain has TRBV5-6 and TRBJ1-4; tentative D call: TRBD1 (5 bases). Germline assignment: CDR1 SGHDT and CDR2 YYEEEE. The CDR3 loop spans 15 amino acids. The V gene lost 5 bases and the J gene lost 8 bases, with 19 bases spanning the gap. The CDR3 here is CASSYGRGGWEKLFF. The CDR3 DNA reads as TGTGCCAGCAGTTATGGTCGCGGGGGATGGGAAAAACTGTTTTTT.

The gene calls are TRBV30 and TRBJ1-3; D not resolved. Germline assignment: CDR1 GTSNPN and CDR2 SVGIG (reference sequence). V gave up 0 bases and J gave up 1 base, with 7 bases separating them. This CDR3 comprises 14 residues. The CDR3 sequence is CAWSVIPSGNTIYF. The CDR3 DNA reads TGTGCCTGGAGTGTTATCCCTTCTGGAAACACCATATATTTT.

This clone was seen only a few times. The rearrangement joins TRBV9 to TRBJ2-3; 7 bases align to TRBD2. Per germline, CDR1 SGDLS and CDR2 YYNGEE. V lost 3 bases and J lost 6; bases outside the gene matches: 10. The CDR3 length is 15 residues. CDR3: CASSASGGSLDTQYF. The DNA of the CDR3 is TGTGCCAGCAGCGCGTCCGGCGGGAGTTTGGATACGCAGTATTTT.

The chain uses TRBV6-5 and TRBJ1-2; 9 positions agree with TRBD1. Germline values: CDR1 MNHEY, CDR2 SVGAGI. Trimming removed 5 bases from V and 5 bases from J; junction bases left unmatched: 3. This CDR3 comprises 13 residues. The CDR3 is CASSRQGVYGYTF. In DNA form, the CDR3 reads TGTGCCAGCAGTCGACAGGGGGTTTATGGCTACACCTTC.